Shown below are 8 T cell receptor beta chains from a single sample sequenced in a study of T cell responses to AZD1222 COVID-19 vaccine. Assay used: immunoSEQ multiplex PCR; TCRdb lists only in-frame clones, some missing. The sample yields 150,000 to 200,000 clones, around 87% seen once. The material was peripheral blood, obtained 28 days after the second AZD1222 dose. These receptors originate from an adult who received the AZD1222 COVID-19 vaccine.

This chain connects TRBV3-1 (or the pseudogene TRBV3-2) to TRBJ1-1, with D unclear. This CDR3 spans 13 amino acids. Trimming left V 0 bases short and J 11 bases short, with 13 bases between. Germline loops: CDR1 LGHDT, CDR2 YNNKEL (reference sequence). CDR3 sequence reads: CASSQEASGVAFF. CDR3 bases: TGTGCCAGCAGCCAAGAGGCCTCCGGCGTTGCTTTCTTT.

CDR3 residues: CASSPRSRTTEAFF. CDR3 in DNA: TGTGCCAGCAGCCCACGCTCCCGGACCACTGAAGCTTTCTTT. The V call is TRBV7-2, the J call TRBJ1-1; D ambiguous. V was trimmed by 5 bases and J by 4 bases, leaving 14 bases between them. Germline-derived CDR1 and CDR2 are SGHTA and FQGNSA. The CDR3 loop spans 14 amino acids.

The sample holds a few counts of this clone. The genes are TRBV5-5 and TRBJ1-2, with D possibly matching TRBD1 (6 bases). The ends were cut back, 4 bases at V and 7 bases at J, with 11 bases in the middle. The germline gives CDR1 SGHKS, CDR2 YYEKEE (reference sequence). The CDR3 loop spans 12 amino acids. The CDR3 region is CASSPQGLGYTF. CDR3 coding DNA: TGTGCCAGCAGCCCGCAGGGGCTTGGCTACACCTTC.

The chain uses TRBV3-1 (or the pseudogene TRBV3-2) and TRBJ2-3; unclear D gene. CDR1 and CDR2 from the germline V gene are LGHDT and YNNKEL (reference sequence). The CDR3 covers 15 residues. Trimming stripped 1 base from V and 0 bases from J, with 8 bases between. The CDR3: CASSQGRQSTDTQYF. As DNA, the CDR3 is TGTGCCAGCAGCCAAGGTAGGCAGAGCACAGATACGCAGTATTTT.

The table lists this clone with a few counts. The chain couples TRBV9 to TRBJ1-2; D is perhaps TRBD1 (5 bases). V lost 7 bases, J lost 3 bases, and 19 bases lay in between. The CDR3 length is 15 residues. CDR1 and CDR2 from the germline V gene are SGDLS and YYNGEE. The CDR3 DNA sequence: TGTGCCAGCTCCGGCCCCACGGGGCGGTACTATGGCTACACCTTC. Protein: CASSGPTGRYYGYTF.

The chain has TRBV3-1 (or the pseudogene TRBV3-2) and TRBJ2-1; perhaps TRBD1 as D (6 bases). This CDR3 has 16 amino acids. CDR1 is LGHDT, CDR2 YNNKEL, per germline (reference sequence). Trimming cost V 4 bases and J 6 bases, with 19 bases left between them. The CDR3 bases are TGTGCCAGCAGCCCTAGGACAGCTAGGGTAGTCAATGAGCAGTTCTTC. Amino acids: CASSPRTARVVNEQFF.

Of note for this clone: The same CDR3 also results from other DNA sequences found in this sample. The rearrangement uses TRBV11-3 and TRBJ1-4; a weak D match, TRBD1 (5 bases). The V gene lost 1 base and the J gene lost 0 bases, with 6 bases spanning the gap. CDR1 is SGHNT and CDR2 is YENEEA in the germline V gene. The CDR3 runs 15 residues. CDR3 nucleotide sequence: TGTGCCAGCAGCTTAGGGGGGTCAACTAATGAAAAACTGTTTTTT. This gives the protein CASSLGGSTNEKLFF.

This chain links TRBV10-2 with TRBJ2-7; D is undetermined. Germline CDR1 is WSHSY and CDR2 is SAAADI. V was shortened by 3 bases and J by 3 bases, with 15 bases between the two germline ends. The CDR3 has 15 amino acids. The CDR3 protein is CASSDGTGGDYEQYF. The CDR3 DNA reads TGCGCCAGCAGTGATGGCACGGGTGGGGACTACGAGCAGTACTTC.